This T cell receptor (beta chain) comes out of a study of T cell repertoires in cytomegalovirus infection (dated by TCRdb to 2018 to 2020). Regarding the study in general: Because public TCR beta signatures pointed to carriage of CMV infection together with the matching HLA type, the HLA type of each donor mattered for the analysis. Study-wide findings and limitations: In both this cohort and an independent cohort of under 450 donors, the cumulative frequency of public TCR beta family members distinguished carriers of CMV infection plus the relevant HLA type. The ex vivo response was dominated by HLA-C-restricted CMV-specific TCR beta clonotypes, which also provided the single most frequent clonotype in two of eight donors.

Sequencing took place on an Illumina HiSeq 1500. TCRdb reworked the public reads: Q25 trimming with fastp, MiXCR clone assembly, productive beta chains retained. CDR3 protein duplicates are merged, each entry listing the most common genes and DNA. Recorded for this sample are 270,000 or so distinct CDR3 sequences; 17% of them occurred a single time. The ten top clones hold less than 50% of the sample. This clonotype was seen only a few times. What this receptor recognizes is not known. No much larger clone is present one base from it, and per-base qualities are unavailable. The germline V gene supplies CDR1 SQVTM and CDR2 ANQGSEA. The germline ends are 10 bases apart after V is trimmed by 4 bases and J by 0 bases. Its CDR3 holds 14 amino acids, cysteine through phenylalanine. The kept DNA is CDR3 alone, 42 bases in frame from the first base.

Sequencing input: CD8+ T cells from PBMCs. The origin of this receptor is a human donor in good health (CMV status not recorded). Some clones in this sample may be carry-over from other donors' samples. This receptor chain uses TRBV29-1 and TRBJ1-5; there is no confident call for the D gene. The CDR3: CSVVIAGSNQPQHF. The sequenced DNA: TGCAGCGTTGTCATTGCGGGTAGCAATCAGCCCCAGCATTTT.